These T cell receptor beta chains were read from a single sample in a study of blood T cell repertoires in COVID-19. Using immunoSEQ multiplex PCR, the repertoire was profiled, and TCRdb retains in-frame clones only, with some absent. The data hold about 430,000 clones, with about 88% observed a single time. Specimen: PBMCs or T cells enriched from blood (not recorded which). The receptors come from a woman aged 18-30 years who had been exposed to COVID-19. Both conserved end residues are trimmed from each CDR3. Each record gives: V gene, J gene, CDR3 protein.

>TRBV9|TRBJ2-1
ASSPSVGRNEQF
>TRBV5-1|TRBJ1-1
ASSLQGQDTEAF
>TRBV11-2|TRBJ1-2
ASSLGQGSNYGYT
>TRBV5-6|TRBJ1-2
ASSLGTYGYT
>TRBV10-2|TRBJ1-6
ASRKGTDSPLH
>TRBV5-1|TRBJ2-7
ASSLGVDISVAEQY
>TRBV30|TRBJ1-2
ARTGRQGYGYT
>TRBV29-1|TRBJ2-1
STSGLAGFYNEQF
>TRBV5-1|TRBJ2-1
ASSQGSYNEQF
>TRBV5-1|TRBJ1-2
ASSLAGQDPYGYT
>TRBV2|TRBJ2-5
ASTPDRSKTQY
>TRBV7-9|TRBJ2-7
ASSRQGSSYEQY
>TRBV5-4|TRBJ1-2
ASSKAGANYGYT
>TRBV2|TRBJ1-1
ASRQGGMNTEAF
>TRBV5-4|TRBJ2-7
ASSSGLTYEQY
>TRBV5-1|TRBJ2-2
ASSFRLAGGSEGGTGELF
>TRBV3-1/TRBV3-2|TRBJ2-1
ASSQDAGLINEQF
>TRBV3-1/TRBV3-2|TRBJ1-1
ASSPGTGALGTEAF
>TRBV19|TRBJ1-2
ASSWTGRNYGYT
>TRBV5-4|TRBJ2-7
ASSWEGQGTYEQY
>TRBV11-1|TRBJ2-7
ASSLVGVSEQY
>TRBV20-1|TRBJ1-5
SASPPGQGWGNQPQH
>TRBV19|TRBJ1-1
ASSTWESGRTEAF
>TRBV5-1|TRBJ2-1
ASSLAGTRGYEQF
>TRBV6-1|TRBJ1-2
ASSEALGQGNGYT
>TRBV5-1|TRBJ2-3
ASSSDRGTDTQY
>TRBV4-3|TRBJ1-4
ASSGMGAVGEKLF
>TRBV28|TRBJ1-5
ASSLGGGPNQPQH
>TRBV27|TRBJ2-3
ASSLSSQSSDTQY
>TRBV2|TRBJ1-4
ASSEVQYAHREF
>TRBV7-6|TRBJ2-1
ASSPSSAGLAGGRRNEQF
>TRBV7-8|TRBJ1-6
ASSSELWWVQGQSSYNSPLH
>TRBV15|TRBJ1-5
ATSRTGSNQPQH
>TRBV3-1/TRBV3-2|TRBJ1-2
ASSLFQGTYGYT
>TRBV12-3/TRBV12-4|TRBJ2-1
ASTTTQYNEQF
>TRBV30|TRBJ1-1
AWSQRVSSPEAF
>TRBV7-6|TRBJ1-1
ASSLGGQGFTEAF
>TRBV28|TRBJ1-4
ASSPFSGTSYRNEKLF
>TRBV7-2|TRBJ2-3
ASSFYAGGGKDTQY
>TRBV10-3|TRBJ1-1
AISDGRTGRNTEAF
>TRBV7-7|TRBJ2-5
ASSAGLAGAGTQY
>TRBV10-2|TRBJ1-4
ASSESYATNEKLF
>TRBV7-9|TRBJ2-7
ASSLARTLVPYEQY
>TRBV30|TRBJ1-1
AWRGGVGTEAF
>TRBV28|TRBJ1-5
ASSFFRYSNQPQH
>TRBV24-1|TRBJ2-1
ATSKLAGEGNEQF
>TRBV5-1|TRBJ2-1
ASSLPGVGGVHNEQF